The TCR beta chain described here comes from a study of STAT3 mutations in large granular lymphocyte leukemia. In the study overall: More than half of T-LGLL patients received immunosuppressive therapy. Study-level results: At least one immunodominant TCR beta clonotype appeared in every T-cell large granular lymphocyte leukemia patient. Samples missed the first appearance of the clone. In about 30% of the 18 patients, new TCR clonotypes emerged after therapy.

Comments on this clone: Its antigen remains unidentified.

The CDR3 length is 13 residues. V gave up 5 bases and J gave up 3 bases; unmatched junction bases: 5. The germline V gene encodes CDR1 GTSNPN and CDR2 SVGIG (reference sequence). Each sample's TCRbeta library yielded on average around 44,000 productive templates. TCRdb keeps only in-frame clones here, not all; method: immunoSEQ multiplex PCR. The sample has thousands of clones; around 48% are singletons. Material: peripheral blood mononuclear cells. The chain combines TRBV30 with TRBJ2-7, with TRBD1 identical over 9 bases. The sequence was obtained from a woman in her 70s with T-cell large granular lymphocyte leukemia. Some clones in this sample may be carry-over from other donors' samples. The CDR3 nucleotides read TGTGCCTGGGCGGGGACAGGGCGCTACGAGCAGTACTTC. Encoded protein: CAWAGTGRYEQYF.